This TCR beta chain was documented in a study of shared clonotypes between healthy human individuals. General study results and limits: The study's rarefaction showed incomplete sorted-subset sequencing despite large depth.

Comments on this clone: The antigen remains unidentified.

Trimming removed 5 bases from V and 3 bases from J, with 10 bases in between. The CDR3 length is 13 residues. Germline V gives CDR1 SGHVS, CDR2 FQNEAQ. The assay was carried out at the deep level. Methods used by the authors: Junction-only sequences without quality scores were provided by ImmunoSEQ, so filtering was different. Sequenced by immunoSEQ multiplex PCR; TCRdb stores in-frame clones only, minus some. V, J and clone size were drawn from that table, and D and trimming were deduced from the DNA. The repertoire holds 1.6 million or so clones, with roughly 96% as singletons. The rearrangement links TRBV7-8 to TRBJ2-5; D might be TRBD2 (7 bases). The source of this sequence is a man aged 25 to 40 in good health. Material for sequencing was naive CD4+ T cells sorted from blood. Subset in this sample: CD45RA+ positively selected. CDR3 sequence: CASSSGTKETQYF. The DNA of the CDR3 is TGTGCCAGCAGCAGCGGGACAAAAGAGACCCAGTACTTC.